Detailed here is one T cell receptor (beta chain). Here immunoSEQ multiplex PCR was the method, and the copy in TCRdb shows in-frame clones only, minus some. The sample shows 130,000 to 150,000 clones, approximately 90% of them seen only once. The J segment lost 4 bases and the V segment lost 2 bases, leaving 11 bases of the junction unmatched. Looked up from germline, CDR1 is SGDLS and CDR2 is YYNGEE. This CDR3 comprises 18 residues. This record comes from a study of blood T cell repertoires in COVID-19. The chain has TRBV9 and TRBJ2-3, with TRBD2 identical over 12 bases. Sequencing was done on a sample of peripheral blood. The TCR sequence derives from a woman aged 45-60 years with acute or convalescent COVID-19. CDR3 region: CASSVVPSGRGAPDTQYF. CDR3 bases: TGTGCCAGCAGCGTGGTCCCTAGCGGGAGGGGAGCCCCAGATACGCAGTATTTT.